Following are 24 T cell receptor beta chains from one sample sequenced in a study of blood T cell repertoires in COVID-19. The protocol was immunoSEQ multiplex PCR, while the TCRdb copy is restricted to in-frame clones and leaves out a portion. Among hundreds of thousands of clones listed, roughly 90% were seen once. Sequencing used PBMCs or T cells enriched from blood (not recorded which). All receptors come from a woman younger than 45 with acute COVID-19.

The V gene is TRBV5-6, the J gene TRBJ1-2; TRBD1 aligns across 7 bases. The germline gives CDR1 SGHDT, CDR2 YYEEEE. The CDR3 spans 13 residues. With 6 bases clipped from V and 8 bases from J, the junction kept 10 bases outside the gene matches. The CDR3 here is CASTLVGGGGYTF. CDR3 coding DNA: TGTGCCAGCACCCTAGTAGGGGGCGGCGGCTACACCTTC.

V is TRBV18 and J is TRBJ2-6; 9 nucleotides align to TRBD1. The CDR3 is made up of 18 amino acids. From germline, CDR1 is KGHSH and CDR2 LQKENI. The V segment lost 1 base and the J segment 0 bases; nucleotides outside the gene matches: 4. Here the CDR3 reads CASSPQDRGSSGANVLTF. CDR3 sequence (DNA): TGTGCCAGCTCACCACAAGACAGGGGGTCCTCTGGGGCCAACGTCCTGACTTTC.

DNA for the CDR3: TGTGCCAGCAGCAGGGGACAGGGAAATTGCACTAATGAAAAACTGTTTTTT. Its translation is CASSRGQGNCTNEKLFF. The V gene is TRBV21-1, the J gene TRBJ1-4; TRBD1 was called by the table and not checked on the DNA. TRBV21-1 is flagged as a pseudogene. The CDR3 length is 17 residues.

This clone was observed at least ten times. Here the CDR3 reads CASSLGAALAEKLFF. CDR3 coding DNA: TGCGCCAGCAGCCTAGGCGCGGCACTCGCTGAAAAACTGTTTTTT. This chain uses TRBV4-3 with TRBJ1-4; the D is unclear. Germline V lookup: CDR1 LGHNA, CDR2 YSLEER. V was clipped by 4 bases and J by 7 bases, with 16 bases between them. CDR3 length equals 15 residues.

This chain links TRBV7-3 with TRBJ1-1, with D unclear. The CDR3 contains 12 residues. V dropped 1 base and J dropped 8 bases, with 8 bases sitting between them. Germline values: CDR1 SGHTA, CDR2 FQGTGA. The CDR3 DNA is TGTGCCAGCAGCTTAATTGGCAGGGAAGCTTTCTTT. Its protein product is CASSLIGREAFF.

This clone was picked up one time. The chain recombines TRBV3-1 (or the pseudogene TRBV3-2) with TRBJ2-5; 8 nucleotides line up with TRBD1. The trim removed 1 base at V and 1 base at J, leaving 2 bases unmatched. Looked up from germline, CDR1 is LGHDT and CDR2 is YNNKEL (reference sequence). CDR3 length: 15 amino acids. This CDR3 is CASSQGDRLQETQYF. The CDR3 DNA reads as TGTGCCAGCAGCCAAGGGGACAGGCTCCAAGAGACCCAGTACTTC.

This chain joins TRBV3-1 (or the pseudogene TRBV3-2) and TRBJ2-2, with TRBD1 identical over 8 bases. Germline CDR1 LGHDT, CDR2 YNNKEL (reference sequence). With V trimmed by 1 base and J by 0 bases, 1 base remained unmatched. The CDR3 length is 16 residues. CDR3 bases: TGTGCCAGCAGCCAAGGGGACAGGACGAACACCGGGGAGCTGTTTTTT. Translating gives CASSQGDRTNTGELFF.

The chain links TRBV7-9 to TRBJ2-7; tentatively, D is TRBD1 (5 bases). Germline V CDR1 and CDR2: SEHNR, FQNEAQ (reference sequence). Trimming removed 11 bases from V and 4 bases from J, with 21 bases in between. The CDR3 is made up of 14 amino acids. The CDR3 sequence: CAVVVRAVGYEQYF. The CDR3 DNA reads as TGTGCCGTAGTGGTCAGGGCGGTTGGATACGAGCAGTACTTC.

The V and J genes are TRBV5-1 and TRBJ2-7, with 8 bases aligning to TRBD2. J lost 2 bases, V lost 3 bases, and 4 bases had no gene match. This CDR3 has 14 amino acids. Germline V gene data show CDR1 as SGHRS and CDR2 as YFSETQ. The CDR3 loop is CASSSTSGAYEQYF. Here the CDR3 DNA reads TGCGCCAGCAGCTCTACTAGCGGAGCCTACGAGCAGTACTTC.

The CDR3 reads CASSYGLLAGEKLFF. The CDR3 region has the DNA TGTGCCAGCAGTTACGGGCTGTTGGCAGGTGAAAAACTGTTTTTT. The chain employs TRBV6-5 and TRBJ1-4; D is undetermined. The CDR3 has 15 residues. The V end was cut by 2 bases, the J end by 7 bases, with 14 bases between. The V gene's germline CDR1 is MNHEY and CDR2 SVGAGI.

In DNA, the CDR3 is TGTGCCAGCAGCCTCGGGGGACTCATGAGCGAGCAGTACTTC. Its protein is CASSLGGLMSEQYF. The chain carries TRBV9 and TRBJ2-7, with D perhaps TRBD2 (6 bases). The V end was cut by 4 bases, the J end by 6 bases, with 17 bases between. CDR1 and CDR2 from the germline V gene are SGDLS and YYNGEE. The CDR3 has 14 amino acids.

This sequence joins TRBV9 and TRBJ2-1; 15 bases map to TRBD2. The CDR3 runs 20 residues. The germline V gene encodes CDR1 SGDLS and CDR2 YYNGEE. V lost 6 bases and J lost 5; bases outside the gene matches: 18. The CDR3 protein is CASTDAPGLAGGPRHNEQFF. CDR3 sequence (DNA): TGTGCCAGCACCGACGCACCCGGACTAGCGGGGGGGCCTCGCCACAATGAGCAGTTCTTC.

The chain employs TRBV5-1 and TRBJ2-2; a possible D gene is TRBD1 (7 bases). The CDR3 covers 15 residues. Trimming cost V 2 bases and J 3 bases, with 11 bases left between them. The germline gives CDR1 SGHRS, CDR2 YFSETQ. CDR3: CASSFQGGDTGELFF. As DNA, the CDR3 is TGCGCCAGCAGCTTTCAGGGGGGAGACACCGGGGAGCTGTTTTTT.

Concerning this clone: Germline and junction disagree at one end, which may indicate a read error. V is TRBV7-8 and J is TRBJ1-2, with 7 bases fitting TRBD1. The CDR3 extends over 18 amino acids. The germline V gene has CDR1 SGHVS and CDR2 FQNEAQ. The CDR3 DNA sequence: TGTGCCAGCAGGTTAGGGGGCAGCCCCCAACTCCCAAACTATGGCTACACCTTC. Amino acid sequence: CASRLGGSPQLPNYGYTF. The full variable domain, its missing parts supplied by reference TRBV7-8 and TRBJ1-2, is GAGVSQSPRYKVAKRGQDVALRCDPISGHVSLFWYQQALGQGPEFLTYFQNEAQLDKSGLPSDRFFAERPEGSVSTLKIQRTQQEDSAVYLCASRLGGSPQLPNYGYTFGSGTRLTVV.

The chain combines TRBV6-5 with TRBJ1-2; D not resolved. Trimming left V 7 bases short and J 3 bases short, with 9 bases between. The CDR3 is 12 amino acids. Germline V CDR1 and CDR2: MNHEY, SVGAGI. The CDR3 loop is CASTTGYYGYTF. The CDR3 DNA reads as TGTGCCAGCACTACGGGGTACTATGGCTACACCTTC.

The gene calls are TRBV10-3 and TRBJ2-2; D perhaps matches TRBD2 (5 bases). Trimming took 0 bases from V and 0 from J, leaving 11 bases between them. Germline assignment: CDR1 ENHRY and CDR2 SYGVKD. The CDR3 is 17 amino acids. The CDR3 DNA sequence: TGTGCCATCAGTGAGTCGAGCGGCAGGACGAACACCGGGGAGCTGTTTTTT. Residues: CAISESSGRTNTGELFF.

In its sample, this clone was seen once. The chain employs TRBV30 and TRBJ1-5; TRBD1 aligns across 8 bases. Germline lookup yields CDR1 GTSNPN and CDR2 SVGIG (reference sequence). The ends lost 2 bases at V and 0 bases at J; junction bases unmatched: 6. The CDR3 is 16 amino acids. The CDR3 protein is CAWSPNRGYSNQPQHF. CDR3 DNA: TGTGCCTGGAGTCCAAACAGGGGGTATAGCAATCAGCCCCAGCATTTT.

V is TRBV2 and J is TRBJ1-4, with D possibly TRBD1 on 5 matching bases. This CDR3 is built from 12 residues. Germline V gene sequence: CDR1 SNHLY, CDR2 FYNNEI. V was shortened by 6 bases and J by 5 bases, with 7 bases between the two germline ends. The CDR3 DNA is TGTGCCAGCAGCAGGGTAAATGAAAAACTGTTTTTT. It yields the protein CASSRVNEKLFF.

The V call is TRBV5-4, the J call TRBJ2-6; TRBD1 matches at 11 bases. V lost 4 bases to trimming and J lost 3 bases; unmatched junction nucleotides: 12. The CDR3 sequence is 19 residues long. Germline V gives CDR1 SGHNT, CDR2 YYREEE (reference sequence). Here the CDR3 DNA reads TGTGCCAGCAGCGCAACGACGAGGACAGGGGGCCGTGGGGCCAACGTCCTGACTTTC. It is translated as CASSATTRTGGRGANVLTF.

The chain joins TRBV2 to TRBJ1-5; TRBD1 agrees at 8 bases. The CDR3 length is 20 residues. With 8 bases clipped from V and 0 bases from J, the junction kept 21 bases outside the gene matches. Germline V gene data show CDR1 as SNHLY and CDR2 as FYNNEI. The CDR3 DNA follows: TGTGCCAGCTGGGGGGGAACAGGGGGAAGTGAGGTACGTAGCAATCAGCCCCAGCATTTT. Translation gives CASWGGTGGSEVRSNQPQHF.

The chain combines TRBV7-2 with TRBJ1-3; D is undetermined. The CDR3 runs 17 residues. Germline V gene data show CDR1 as SGHTA and CDR2 as FQGNSA. With 1 base removed from V and 3 bases from J, the gap between germline ends came to 16 bases. CDR3 region: CASSLDQAGLGGNTIYF. Here the CDR3 DNA reads TGTGCCAGCAGCTTAGATCAGGCGGGCCTGGGTGGAAACACCATATATTTT.

The CDR3 DNA reads as TGTGCCAGTAGGGACAGAGCCTACGAGCAGTACTTC. Translated: CASRDRAYEQYF. The rearrangement uses TRBV19 and TRBJ2-7, with D perhaps TRBD1 (6 bases). This CDR3 contains 12 residues. V was shortened by 6 bases and J by 2 bases, with 8 bases between the two germline ends. The V gene's germline CDR1 is LNHDA and CDR2 SQIVND (reference sequence).

This sequence joins TRBV13 and TRBJ2-2; 7 bases are a match to TRBD2. CDR1 and CDR2 from the germline V gene are PRHDT and FYEKMQ (reference sequence). CDR3 length: 16 amino acids. The trim removed 7 bases at V and 3 bases at J, leaving 11 bases unmatched. The CDR3 loop reads CASTRLGGPYTGELFF. Here the CDR3 DNA reads TGTGCCAGCACCCGCCTGGGAGGGCCTTACACCGGGGAGCTGTTTTTT.

This clone was observed a single time. The CDR3: CASSQDTAGEGNSPLHF. The CDR3 DNA sequence: TGCGCCAGCAGCCAAGATACGGCAGGGGAGGGGAATTCACCCCTCCACTTT. The chain employs TRBV4-1 and TRBJ1-6; weak D call: TRBD1 (6 bases). Trimming pared 0 bases from V and 7 bases from J, leaving 16 bases between. Germline CDR1 reads MGHRA; CDR2 reads YSYEKL. The CDR3 covers 17 residues.